These T cell receptor beta chains were read from a single sample in a study of T-cell reconstitution after alpha-beta-depleted transplantation in children. TCRdb reprocessed the PCR reads with MiXCR, giving one entry per CDR3 protein. The table lists approximately 190,000 distinct CDR3 sequences, approximately 6% of them singletons. This specimen was PBMCs, taken before TCRalphabeta/CD19-depleted stem cell transplant. The origin of the receptors is a girl in the first two years of life with combined immunodeficiency, due to receive a stem cell transplant. Both conserved end residues are part of each CDR3. A D gene is named only where the DNA matches it firmly. Some rows have no size entry. The others give once, few or many, or a class for an expanded clone.

abundance	j_gene	v_gene	d_gene	len	CDR3aa	CDR3nt
many	TRBJ2-4	TRBV7-9	-	15	CASSSPTGFRGLQYF	TGTGCCAGCAGCTCCCCCACCGGGTTCCGGGGCCTTCAGTACTTC
many	TRBJ2-1	TRBV5-1	-	16	CASSLAVAVSYNEQFF	TGCGCCAGCAGCTTGGCCGTCGCGGTTTCCTACAATGAGCAGTTCTTC
-	TRBJ2-3	TRBV2	TRBD2	19	CASSYDQGRSGRATDTQYF	TGTGCCAGCAGTTATGACCAGGGAAGAAGCGGGAGGGCCACAGATACGCAGTATTTT
many	TRBJ2-5	TRBV7-9	-	14	CASSYLALQETQYF	TGTGCCAGCAGCTACCTAGCGCTCCAAGAGACCCAGTACTTC
many	TRBJ2-3	TRBV29-1	-	12	CSVTDSADTQYF	TGCAGCGTGACTGACTCGGCTGATACGCAGTATTTT
-	TRBJ2-7	TRBV7-8	-	14	CASSLGSGYYEQYF	TGTGCCAGCAGCTTAGGAAGCGGGTACTACGAGCAGTACTTC
-	TRBJ2-5	TRBV20-1	-	13	CSATGGPQETQYF	TGCAGTGCTACGGGCGGGCCCCAAGAGACCCAGTACTTC
-	TRBJ2-1	TRBV3-1	-	14	CASRPGTMVNEQFF	TGTGCCAGCCGTCCAGGGACCATGGTCAATGAGCAGTTCTTC
many	TRBJ2-7	TRBV20-1	TRBD1	14	CSAGRTGSPYEQYF	TGCAGTGCCGGACGGACAGGGAGCCCCTACGAGCAGTACTTC
many	TRBJ2-1	TRBV7-8	-	13	CASSLSYWHEQFF	TGTGCCAGCAGCTTATCGTATTGGCATGAGCAGTTCTTC
-	TRBJ2-1	TRBV3-1	-	16	CASSQESERAYNEQFF	TGTGCCAGCAGCCAAGAGTCGGAGCGGGCTTACAATGAGCAGTTCTTC
many	TRBJ2-7	TRBV12-3/TRBV12-4	-	14	CASSWAGTTYEQYF	TGTGCCAGCAGTTGGGCGGGGACGACCTACGAGCAGTACTTC
many	TRBJ2-1	TRBV12-3/TRBV12-4	TRBD1	15	CASTGSPGQFSEQFF	TGTGCCAGCACCGGGTCCCCGGGACAGTTTAGTGAGCAGTTCTTC
few	TRBJ2-7	TRBV11-1	TRBD1	18	CASSPGAAGTAKYYEQYF	TGTGCCAGCAGTCCAGGAGCCGCCGGGACAGCAAAATACTACGAGCAGTACTTC
many	TRBJ2-7	TRBV7-6	TRBD2	15	CASSFRLGGDYEQYF	TGTGCCAGCAGCTTTCGCTTGGGAGGGGACTACGAGCAGTACTTC
many	TRBJ2-1	TRBV5-1	-	15	CASSFFFGSYNEQFF	TGCGCCAGCAGCTTCTTTTTCGGGAGCTACAATGAGCAGTTCTTC
many	TRBJ2-3	TRBV5-1	-	14	CASSTQSSTDTQYF	TGCGCCAGCAGCACTCAGAGTAGCACAGATACGCAGTATTTT
many	TRBJ2-7	TRBV13	-	13	CASSFEGSYEQYF	TGTGCCAGCAGCTTTGAGGGTTCCTACGAGCAGTACTTC
many	TRBJ1-1	TRBV7-9	-	10	CASSLDEAFF	TGTGCCAGCAGCTTAGATGAAGCTTTCTTT
many	TRBJ2-1	TRBV4-3	TRBD2	15	CASSHGTSGDNEQFF	TGCGCCAGCAGCCACGGGACTAGCGGCGACAATGAGCAGTTCTTC
many	TRBJ2-3	TRBV6-5	-	15	CASRSGEVSTDTQYF	TGTGCCAGCAGGTCCGGGGAGGTTAGCACAGATACGCAGTATTTT
many	TRBJ1-1	TRBV28	-	15	CATPRHRSQNTEAFF	TGTGCCACCCCGAGACACCGAAGTCAGAACACTGAAGCTTTCTTT
many	TRBJ1-1	TRBV12-3/TRBV12-4	-	13	CASQQGRRTEAFF	TGTGCCAGCCAGCAGGGGCGGAGGACTGAAGCTTTCTTT
many	TRBJ1-4	TRBV4-3	-	16	CASSQVRTAYNEKLFF	TGCGCCAGCAGCCAGGTTCGGACAGCCTATAATGAAAAACTGTTTTTT
many	TRBJ2-7	TRBV12-3/TRBV12-4	-	14	CASSFEVGSYEQYF	TGTGCCAGCAGTTTTGAAGTAGGCTCCTACGAGCAGTACTTC
many	TRBJ2-7	TRBV4-3	-	16	CASSQDREGSSYEQYF	TGCGCCAGCAGCCAAGATCGGGAAGGGTCATCCTACGAGCAGTACTTC
many	TRBJ2-1	TRBV28	TRBD1	15	CASSPTGGWNNEQFF	TGTGCCAGCAGTCCCACAGGGGGCTGGAACAATGAGCAGTTCTTC
many	TRBJ1-1	TRBV28	-	11	CASSDRLGAFF	TGTGCCAGTAGTGACAGGTTGGGTGCTTTCTTT
-	TRBJ2-5	TRBV24-1	TRBD2	13	CATSWGGRETQYF	TGTGCCACCAGTTGGGGCGGGAGAGAGACCCAGTACTTC
many	TRBJ2-1	TRBV5-4	-	13	CASSLDPRNEQFF	TGTGCCAGCAGCTTGGACCCCCGGAATGAGCAGTTCTTC
many	TRBJ2-7	TRBV2	TRBD1	14	CASSEFTGADEQYF	TGTGCCAGCAGTGAATTCACAGGGGCGGACGAGCAGTACTTC
many	TRBJ2-1	TRBV9	TRBD1	15	CASSADRGPYNEQFF	TGTGCCAGCAGTGCAGACAGGGGCCCGTACAATGAGCAGTTCTTC
many	TRBJ1-2	TRBV11-2	-	12	CASSPWATGYTF	TGTGCCAGCAGCCCCTGGGCTACTGGCTACACCTTC
many	TRBJ2-3	TRBV7-6	-	14	CASSSRGYTDTQYF	TGTGCCAGCAGCTCGCGGGGTTACACAGATACGCAGTATTTT
-	TRBJ2-2	TRBV6-9	TRBD1	19	CASSYTKTGADYRTGELFF	TGTGCCAGCAGTTATACGAAAACAGGGGCCGACTATCGAACCGGGGAGCTGTTTTTT
many	TRBJ2-2	TRBV4-3	-	15	CASSRGTANTGELFF	TGCGCCAGCAGCCGCGGGACAGCGAACACCGGGGAGCTGTTTTTT
many	TRBJ1-1	TRBV6-2/TRBV6-3	-	16	CASSLTLMTGDTEAFF	TGTGCCAGCAGCCTAACCCTCATGACCGGGGACACTGAAGCTTTCTTT
medium-sized	TRBJ2-3	TRBV20-1	TRBD1	18	CSARPRGSGTGVTDTQYF	TGCAGTGCCCGCCCCAGGGGGTCCGGGACAGGGGTAACAGATACGCAGTATTTT
many	TRBJ2-1	TRBV5-1	-	15	CASSLARVAYNEQFF	TGCGCCAGCAGCTTGGCCAGAGTAGCCTACAATGAGCAGTTCTTC
-	TRBJ2-5	TRBV12-3/TRBV12-4	TRBD2	15	CASSLAIAGEETQYF	TGTGCCAGCAGTTTAGCTATAGCGGGAGAGGAGACCCAGTACTTC
many	TRBJ1-1	TRBV20-1	TRBD1	14	CSATLDRGGAEAFF	TGCAGTGCTACGCTTGACAGGGGCGGCGCTGAAGCTTTCTTT
many	TRBJ2-2	TRBV27	-	16	CASSFGRGKNTGELFF	TGTGCCAGCAGTTTTGGCAGGGGCAAGAACACCGGGGAGCTGTTTTTT
many	TRBJ2-7	TRBV24-1	-	14	CATSGATDPYEQYF	TGTGCCACCAGTGGAGCCACCGATCCCTACGAGCAGTACTTC
few	TRBJ2-1	TRBV11-2	-	14	CASTIPGDGYEQFF	TGTGCCAGCACCATACCGGGGGACGGTTATGAGCAGTTCTTC
-	TRBJ2-1	TRBV20-1	-	14	CSASGGSLFYEQFF	TGCAGTGCTAGCGGTGGGAGTCTGTTCTATGAGCAGTTCTTC
many	TRBJ2-3	TRBV4-3	-	17	CASSPSETVPRSDTQYF	TGCGCCAGCAGCCCCTCCGAGACAGTCCCTCGGTCGGATACGCAGTATTTT